Presented here are 14 T cell receptor beta chains from one specimen sequenced in a study of blood T cell repertoires in COVID-19. Profiling relied on immunoSEQ multiplex PCR, and the TCRdb table lists in-frame clones only, not all of them. The table records 210,000 or so clones, about 83% of them present only once. The specimen was PBMCs or T cells enriched from blood (not recorded which). The receptors come from a woman aged 45-59 years who had been exposed to COVID-19.

This clone was seen once. The DNA for the CDR3 is TGCGCCAGCAGCTTGGAGGAGGGTAGGCATGGCTACACCTTC. Its translation: CASSLEEGRHGYTF. This chain uses TRBV5-1 with TRBJ1-2; D is ambiguous. There are 14 residues in the CDR3. Looked up from germline, CDR1 is SGHRS and CDR2 is YFSETQ. The ends were cut back, 0 bases at V and 6 bases at J, with 12 bases in the middle.

This chain connects TRBV5-1 to TRBJ1-1; D is ambiguous. This CDR3 contains 15 residues. Germline CDR1 SGHRS, CDR2 YFSETQ. V gave up 0 bases and J gave up 4 bases, with 13 bases separating them. The CDR3 sequence is CASSLAGVLGTEAFF. In nucleotides, the CDR3 is TGCGCCAGCAGCTTGGCCGGGGTCCTAGGCACTGAAGCTTTCTTT.

V and J are TRBV3-1 (or the pseudogene TRBV3-2) and TRBJ1-1, with D possibly being TRBD1 (6 bases). V lost 4 bases, J lost 5 bases, and 14 bases lay in between. Germline assignment: CDR1 LGHDT and CDR2 YNNKEL (reference sequence). CDR3 length equals 14 residues. The CDR3 coding sequence is TGTGCCAGCAGCCTGACAGGTCGAGGGACTGAAGCTTTCTTT. The encoded protein is CASSLTGRGTEAFF.

This chain connects TRBV28 to TRBJ2-7; 7 bases are shared with TRBD1. Germline loops: CDR1 MDHEN, CDR2 SYDVKM. The CDR3 totals 15 residues. V trimming: 5 bases; J trimming: 0 bases; junction bases outside the gene matches: 7. The CDR3 DNA sequence: TGTGCCAGCAGTCTTCCGGGACAGCTCTCCTACGAGCAGTACTTC. Translating gives CASSLPGQLSYEQYF.

The rearrangement joins TRBV2 to TRBJ1-2; 11 nucleotides agree with TRBD1. V was clipped by 6 bases and J by 7 bases; unmatched bases: 7. CDR3 length equals 14 residues. Germline V gene lookup returns CDR1 SNHLY and CDR2 FYNNEI. The CDR3 sequence: CASSRGTGGTGYTF. CDR3 coding DNA: TGTGCCAGCAGCCGCGGGACAGGGGGAACTGGCTACACCTTC.

The chain has TRBV6-5 and TRBJ1-2; 10 bases align to TRBD1. This CDR3 comprises 15 residues. Looked up from germline, CDR1 is MNHEY and CDR2 is SVGAGI. V was clipped by 7 bases and J by 3 bases; unmatched bases: 8. This CDR3 reads CASILGQGGYYGYTF. CDR3 in DNA: TGTGCCAGCATCCTTGGACAGGGGGGATACTATGGCTACACCTTC.

V and J are TRBV29-1 and TRBJ1-3; maybe TRBD1 (5 bases). CDR3 length: 13 residues. Germline V CDR1 and CDR2: SQVTM, ANQGSEA. V was clipped by 7 bases and J by 4 bases, with 14 bases between them. CDR3 region: CSGSKGPGNTIYF. In DNA, the CDR3 is TGCAGCGGATCCAAGGGGCCCGGAAACACCATATATTTT.

The chain recombines TRBV7-9 with TRBJ2-1; tentatively, D is TRBD1 (6 bases). The CDR3 spans 14 residues. Germline CDR1 reads SEHNR; CDR2 reads FQNEAQ (reference sequence). Deletions cut 7 bases from V and 8 bases from J, with 18 bases between. The DNA for the CDR3 is TGTGCCAGCACCCTCTCAAACAGGGCTGATGAGCAGTTCTTC. Translated: CASTLSNRADEQFF.

The chain carries TRBV6-6 and TRBJ2-1; 7 bases align to TRBD2. This CDR3 spans 16 amino acids. V lost 5 bases, J lost 2 bases, and 9 bases stayed unmatched. Per the germline V gene, CDR1 is MNHNY and CDR2 is SVGAGI (reference sequence). CDR3 loop: CASSLLRDYPYNEQFF. In DNA form, the CDR3 reads TGTGCCAGCAGTCTGCTCCGGGACTACCCCTACAATGAGCAGTTCTTC.

The genes are TRBV9 and TRBJ1-4, with D perhaps TRBD1 (5 bases). The ends were cut back, 4 bases at V and 4 bases at J, with 14 bases in the middle. Germline CDR1 SGDLS, CDR2 YYNGEE. The length of the CDR3 is 15 residues. The CDR3, as DNA: TGTGCCAGCAGCCCGCGACAGACCCTTAATGAAAAACTGTTTTTT. It specifies CASSPRQTLNEKLFF.

J is TRBJ2-2 and V is TRBV11-2, with D tentatively TRBD2 (6 bases). Trimming shortened V by 1 base and J by 4 bases, and 13 bases separated the two germline ends. This CDR3 region has 16 residues. Germline-derived CDR1 and CDR2 are SGHAT and FQNNGV. The chain's CDR3 is CASSLVLPEGTGELFF. The CDR3 DNA sequence: TGTGCCAGCAGCTTAGTCCTCCCGGAGGGCACCGGGGAGCTGTTTTTT.

The rearrangement joins TRBV3-1 (or the pseudogene TRBV3-2) to TRBJ2-5, with 11 bases that match TRBD2. The V gene end was trimmed by 3 bases and the J gene end by 1 base; junction bases not matched to a gene: 4. CDR1 is LGHDT, CDR2 YNNKEL, per germline (reference sequence). There are 16 residues in the CDR3. This CDR3 is CASSQGLAGGQETQYF. In DNA form, the CDR3 reads TGTGCCAGCAGCCAGGGCCTAGCGGGGGGCCAAGAGACCCAGTACTTC.

The rearrangement joins TRBV5-6 to TRBJ2-2, with TRBD1 matching over 8 bases. The CDR3 is made up of 15 amino acids. With 2 bases clipped from V and 7 bases from J, the junction kept 7 bases outside the gene matches. Germline V gene sequence: CDR1 SGHDT, CDR2 YYEEEE. CDR3 sequence reads: CASSLQGGVFGELFF. DNA for the CDR3: TGTGCCAGCAGCTTACAGGGGGGAGTGTTCGGGGAGCTGTTTTTT.

The chain combines TRBV20-1 with TRBJ1-6; D unclear. This CDR3 has 17 residues. CDR1 is DFQATT and CDR2 is SNEGSKA in the germline V gene (reference sequence). Trimming took 3 bases from V and 5 from J, leaving 20 bases between them. This CDR3 reads CSASNLLTEANNSPLHF. CDR3 bases: TGCAGTGCTAGTAATCTGCTAACAGAAGCAAATAATTCACCCCTCCACTTT.